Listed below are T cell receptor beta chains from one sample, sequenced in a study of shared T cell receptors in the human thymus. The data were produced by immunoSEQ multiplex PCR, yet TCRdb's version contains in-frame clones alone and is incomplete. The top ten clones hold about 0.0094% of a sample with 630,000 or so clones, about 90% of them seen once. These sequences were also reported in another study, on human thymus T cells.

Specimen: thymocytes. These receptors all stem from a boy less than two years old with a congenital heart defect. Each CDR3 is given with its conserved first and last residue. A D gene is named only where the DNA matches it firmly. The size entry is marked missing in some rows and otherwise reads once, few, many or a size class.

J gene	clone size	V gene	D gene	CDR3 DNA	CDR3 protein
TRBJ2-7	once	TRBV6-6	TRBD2	TGTGCCAGCAGTCGTACTAGCGGGACCTACTCCTACGAGCAGTACTTC	CASSRTSGTYSYEQYF
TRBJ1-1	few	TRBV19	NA	TGTGCCAGTAGTAAGGGACACCTGAACACTGAAGCTTTCTTT	CASSKGHLNTEAFF
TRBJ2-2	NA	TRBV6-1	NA	TGTGCCAGCAGTGAAGTAGTGAGGGCACAATCGCACACCGGGGAGCTGTTTTTT	CASSEVVRAQSHTGELFF
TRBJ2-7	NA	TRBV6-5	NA	TGTGCCAGCCGGATGAACGCCGGGGAGACCTACGAGCAGTACTTC	CASRMNAGETYEQYF
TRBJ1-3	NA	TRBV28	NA	TGTGCCAGCAGTTTGGGGCAGGGAAACACCATATATTTT	CASSLGQGNTIYF
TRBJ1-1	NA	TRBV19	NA	TGTGCCAGTAACCCTATTACAGGGTCAAACACTGAAGCTTTCTTT	CASNPITGSNTEAFF
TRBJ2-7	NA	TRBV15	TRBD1	TGTGCCACCAGCGCGCGACAGGGGGCCTACGAGCAGTACTTC	CATSARQGAYEQYF
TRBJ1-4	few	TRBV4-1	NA	TGCGCCAGCAGCCAACCGAACTGCAGGGAGGCTAATGAAAAACTGTTTTTT	CASSQPNCREANEKLFF
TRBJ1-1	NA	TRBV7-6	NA	TGTGCCAGCAGACCCAGACAGAAGGGAGAAGCTTTCTTT	CASRPRQKGEAFF
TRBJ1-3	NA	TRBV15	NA	TGTGCCACCAGCCACGTCTACAGGGAGGGCTCTGGAAACACCATATATTTT	CATSHVYREGSGNTIYF
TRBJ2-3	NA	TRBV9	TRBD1	TGTGCCAGCAGCCCGGGACAGGGGTTGGGCACAGATACGCAGTATTTT	CASSPGQGLGTDTQYF
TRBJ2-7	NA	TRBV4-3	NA	TGCGCCAGCAGCCACATCTTCAGGGTGGGGTTGAAGGACGAGCAGTACTTC	CASSHIFRVGLKDEQYF
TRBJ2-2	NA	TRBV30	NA	TGTGCCTGGAGAGGCAGGGAAGTCCTCACGAACACCGGGGAGCTGTTTTTT	CAWRGREVLTNTGELFF
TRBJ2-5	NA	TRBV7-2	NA	TGTGCCAGCAGCCCCCACAGACCCCAAGAGACCCAGTACTTC	CASSPHRPQETQYF
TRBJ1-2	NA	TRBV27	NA	TGTGCCAGCAGACTCGCAGGGGATGGCTACACCTTC	CASRLAGDGYTF
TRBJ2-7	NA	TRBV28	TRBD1	TGTGCCAGCAGCCCCCCAGGGGGACAGGGCTACGAGCAGTACTTC	CASSPPGGQGYEQYF
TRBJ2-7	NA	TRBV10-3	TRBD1	TGTGCCCCCACCCACAGGGGACGGGCCTACGAGCAGTACTTC	CAPTHRGRAYEQYF
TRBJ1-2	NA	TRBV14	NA	TGTGCCAGCAGCCACCGGGACATTGGATATGGCTACACCTTC	CASSHRDIGYGYTF